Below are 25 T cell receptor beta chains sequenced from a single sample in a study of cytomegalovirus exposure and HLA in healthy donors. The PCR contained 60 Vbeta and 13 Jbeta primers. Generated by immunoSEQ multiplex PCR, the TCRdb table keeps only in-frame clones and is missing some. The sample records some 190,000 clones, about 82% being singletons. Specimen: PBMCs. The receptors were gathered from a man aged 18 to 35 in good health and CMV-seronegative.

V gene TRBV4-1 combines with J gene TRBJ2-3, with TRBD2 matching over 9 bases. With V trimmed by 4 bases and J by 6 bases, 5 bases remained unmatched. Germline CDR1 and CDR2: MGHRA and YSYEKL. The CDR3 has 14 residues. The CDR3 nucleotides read TGCGCCAGCAGCCGAGGACTAGCGTGGGATACGCAGTATTTT. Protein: CASSRGLAWDTQYF.

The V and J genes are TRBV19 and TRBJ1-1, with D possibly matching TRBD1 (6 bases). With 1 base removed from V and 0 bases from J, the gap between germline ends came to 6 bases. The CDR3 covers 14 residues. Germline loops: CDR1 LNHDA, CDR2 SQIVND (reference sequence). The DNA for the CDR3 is TGTGCCAGTAGTATAGGGACAGTGAACACTGAAGCTTTCTTT. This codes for CASSIGTVNTEAFF.

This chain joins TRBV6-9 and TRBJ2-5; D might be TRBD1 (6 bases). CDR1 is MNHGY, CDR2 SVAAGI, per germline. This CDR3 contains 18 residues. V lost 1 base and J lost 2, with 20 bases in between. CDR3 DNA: TGTGCCAGCAGTTATTTATGTTGGGGGCCAGATTTACAAGAGACCCAGTACTTC. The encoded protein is CASSYLCWGPDLQETQYF.

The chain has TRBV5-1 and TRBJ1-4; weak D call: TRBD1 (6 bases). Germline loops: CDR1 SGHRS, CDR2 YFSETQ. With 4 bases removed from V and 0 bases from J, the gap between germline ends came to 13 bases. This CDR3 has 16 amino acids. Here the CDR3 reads CASSPPTGTTNEKLFF. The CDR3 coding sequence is TGCGCCAGCAGCCCACCGACAGGAACAACTAATGAAAAACTGTTTTTT.

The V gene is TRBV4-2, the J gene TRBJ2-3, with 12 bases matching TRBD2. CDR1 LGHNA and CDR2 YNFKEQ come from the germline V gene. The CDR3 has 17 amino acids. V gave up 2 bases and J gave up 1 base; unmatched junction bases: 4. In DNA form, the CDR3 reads TGTGCCAGCAGCCAATCGACTAGCGGGAGTGGCACAGATACGCAGTATTTT. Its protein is CASSQSTSGSGTDTQYF.

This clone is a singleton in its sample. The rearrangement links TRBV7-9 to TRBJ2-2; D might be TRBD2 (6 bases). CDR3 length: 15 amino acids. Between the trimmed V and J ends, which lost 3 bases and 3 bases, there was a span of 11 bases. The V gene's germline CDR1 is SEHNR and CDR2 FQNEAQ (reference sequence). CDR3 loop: CASSFRREDTGELFF. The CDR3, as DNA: TGTGCCAGCAGCTTTAGGAGGGAGGACACCGGGGAGCTGTTTTTT.

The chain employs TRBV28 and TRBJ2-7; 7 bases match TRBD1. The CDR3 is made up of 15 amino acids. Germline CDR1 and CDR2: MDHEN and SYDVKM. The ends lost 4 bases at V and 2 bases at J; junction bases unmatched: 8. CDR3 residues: CASSSPTGLAYEQYF. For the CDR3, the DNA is TGTGCCAGCAGTTCCCCGACAGGGCTCGCCTACGAGCAGTACTTC.

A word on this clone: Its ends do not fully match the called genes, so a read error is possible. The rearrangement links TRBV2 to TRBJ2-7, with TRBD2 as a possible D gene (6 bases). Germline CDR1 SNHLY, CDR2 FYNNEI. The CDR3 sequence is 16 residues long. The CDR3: CASSQAHEGGAYEQYF. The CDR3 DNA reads TGTGCCAGCAGTCAAGCCCACGAGGGAGGCGCCTACGAGCAGTACTTC.

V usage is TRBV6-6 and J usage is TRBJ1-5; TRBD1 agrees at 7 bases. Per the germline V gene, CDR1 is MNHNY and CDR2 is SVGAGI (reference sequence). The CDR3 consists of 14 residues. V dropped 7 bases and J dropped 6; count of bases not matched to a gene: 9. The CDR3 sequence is CASTDRAAGQPQHF. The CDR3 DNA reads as TGTGCCAGCACCGACAGGGCCGCTGGTCAGCCCCAGCATTTT.

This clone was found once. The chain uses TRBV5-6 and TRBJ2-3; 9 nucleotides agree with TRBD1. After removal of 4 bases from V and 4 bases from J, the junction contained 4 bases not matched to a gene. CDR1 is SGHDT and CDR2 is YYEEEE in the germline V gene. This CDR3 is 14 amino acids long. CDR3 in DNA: TGTGCCAGCAGCCGGGACAGGGCGGCAGATACGCAGTATTTT. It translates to CASSRDRAADTQYF.

CDR3 bases: TGTGCCAGCAGCCCCACAGGGCCCGGGGAGCTGTTTTTT. Its protein is CASSPTGPGELFF. The gene calls are TRBV7-9 and TRBJ2-2; D perhaps matches TRBD1 (6 bases). Germline CDR1 is SEHNR and CDR2 is FQNEAQ (reference sequence). The ends were cut back, 5 bases at V and 6 bases at J, with 10 bases in the middle. The length of the CDR3 is 13 residues.

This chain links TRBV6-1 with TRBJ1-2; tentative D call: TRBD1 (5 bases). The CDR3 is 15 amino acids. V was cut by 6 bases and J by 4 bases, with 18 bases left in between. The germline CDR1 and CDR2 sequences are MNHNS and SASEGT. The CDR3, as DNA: TGTGCCAGCAGCCGTAGGACGGGGACTACCTATGGCTACACCTTC. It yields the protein CASSRRTGTTYGYTF.

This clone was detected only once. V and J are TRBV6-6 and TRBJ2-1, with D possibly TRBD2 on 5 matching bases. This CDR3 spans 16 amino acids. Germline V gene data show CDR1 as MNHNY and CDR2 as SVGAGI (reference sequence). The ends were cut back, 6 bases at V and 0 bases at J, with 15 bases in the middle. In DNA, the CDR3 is TGTGCCAGCAGCCGGGATTTCATGAGCTCCTACAATGAGCAGTTCTTC. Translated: CASSRDFMSSYNEQFF.

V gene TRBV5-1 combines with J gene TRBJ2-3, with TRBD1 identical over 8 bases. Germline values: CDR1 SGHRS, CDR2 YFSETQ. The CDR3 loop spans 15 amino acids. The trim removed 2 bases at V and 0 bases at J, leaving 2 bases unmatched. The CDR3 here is CASSFGQGSTDTQYF. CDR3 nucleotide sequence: TGCGCCAGCAGCTTCGGACAGGGCAGCACAGATACGCAGTATTTT. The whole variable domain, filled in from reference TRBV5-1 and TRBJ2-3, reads KAGVTQTPRYLIKTRGQQVTLSCSPISGHRSVSWYQQTPGQGLQFLFEYFSETQRNKGNFPGRFSGRQFSNSRSEMNVSTLELGDSALYLCASSFGQGSTDTQYFGPGTRLTVL.

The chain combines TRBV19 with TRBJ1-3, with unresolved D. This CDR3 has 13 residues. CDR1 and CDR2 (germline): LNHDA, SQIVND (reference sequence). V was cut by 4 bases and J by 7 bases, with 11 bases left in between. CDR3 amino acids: CASSTGRRNTIYF. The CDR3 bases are TGTGCCAGTAGTACCGGGAGGCGGAACACCATATATTTT.

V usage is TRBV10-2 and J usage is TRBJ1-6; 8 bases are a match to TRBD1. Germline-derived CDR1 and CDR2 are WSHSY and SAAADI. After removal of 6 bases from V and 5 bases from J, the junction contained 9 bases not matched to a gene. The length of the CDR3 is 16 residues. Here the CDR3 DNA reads TGCGCCAGCAGGGGTGGACAGGGAGAGGATAATTCACCCCTCCACTTT. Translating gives CASRGGQGEDNSPLHF.

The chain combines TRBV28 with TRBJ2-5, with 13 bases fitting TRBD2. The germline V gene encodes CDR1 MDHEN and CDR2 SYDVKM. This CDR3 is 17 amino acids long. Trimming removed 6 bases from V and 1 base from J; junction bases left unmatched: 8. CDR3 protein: CASSPTSGRLSQETQYF. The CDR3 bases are TGTGCCAGCAGCCCGACTAGCGGGAGGCTCTCCCAAGAGACCCAGTACTTC.

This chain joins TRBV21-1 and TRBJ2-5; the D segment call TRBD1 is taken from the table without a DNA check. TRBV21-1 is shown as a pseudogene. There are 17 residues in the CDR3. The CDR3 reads CASSSRPPGQHQETQYF. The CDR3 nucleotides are TGTGCCAGCAGCAGCCGCCCCCCGGGACAGCATCAAGAGACCCAGTACTTC.

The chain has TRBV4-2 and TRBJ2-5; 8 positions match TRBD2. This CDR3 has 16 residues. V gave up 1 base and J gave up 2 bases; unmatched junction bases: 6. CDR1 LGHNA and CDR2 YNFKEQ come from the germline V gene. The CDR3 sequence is CASSQGDRGGQETQYF. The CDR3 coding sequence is TGTGCCAGCAGCCAAGGGGACCGGGGGGGGCAAGAGACCCAGTACTTC.

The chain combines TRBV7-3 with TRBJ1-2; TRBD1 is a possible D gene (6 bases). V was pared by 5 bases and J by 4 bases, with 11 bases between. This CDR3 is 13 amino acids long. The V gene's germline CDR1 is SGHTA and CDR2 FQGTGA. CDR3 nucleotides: TGTGCCAGCAGCCTGACAGGTGGCTATGGCTACACCTTC. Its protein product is CASSLTGGYGYTF.

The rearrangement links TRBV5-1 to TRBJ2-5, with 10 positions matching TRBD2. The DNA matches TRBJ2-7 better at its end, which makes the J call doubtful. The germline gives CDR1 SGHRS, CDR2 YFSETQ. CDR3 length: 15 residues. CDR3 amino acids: CASSLELAGVIEQYF. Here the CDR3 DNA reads TGCGCCAGCAGCTTGGAGCTAGCGGGAGTAATCGAGCAGTACTTC.

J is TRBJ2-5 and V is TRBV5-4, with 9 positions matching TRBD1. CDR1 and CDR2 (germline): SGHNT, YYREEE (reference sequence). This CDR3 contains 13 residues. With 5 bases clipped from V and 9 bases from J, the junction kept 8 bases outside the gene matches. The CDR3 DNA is TGTGCCAGCAGTCCTAGACAGGGGGTGGCCCAGTACTTC. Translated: CASSPRQGVAQYF.

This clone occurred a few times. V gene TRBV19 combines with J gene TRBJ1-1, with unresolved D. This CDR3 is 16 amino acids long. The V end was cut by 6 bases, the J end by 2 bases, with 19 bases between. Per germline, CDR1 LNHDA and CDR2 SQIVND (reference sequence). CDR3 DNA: TGTGCCAGTAGGCCCTGGGCCCCGGTGGGTAACACTGAAGCTTTCTTT. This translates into CASRPWAPVGNTEAFF.

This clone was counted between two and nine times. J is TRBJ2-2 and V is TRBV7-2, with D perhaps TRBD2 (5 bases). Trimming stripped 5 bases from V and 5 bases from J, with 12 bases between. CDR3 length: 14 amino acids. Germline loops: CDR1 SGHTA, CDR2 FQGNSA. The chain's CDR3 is CASSQWTGTGELFF. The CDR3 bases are TGTGCCAGCAGCCAGTGGACGGGGACCGGGGAGCTGTTTTTT. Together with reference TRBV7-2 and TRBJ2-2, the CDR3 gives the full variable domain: GAGVSQSPSNKVTEKGKDVELRCDPISGHTALYWYRQSLGQGLEFLIYFQGNSAPDKSGLPSDRFSAERTGGSVSTLTIQRTQQEDSAVYLCASSQWTGTGELFFGEGSRLTVL.

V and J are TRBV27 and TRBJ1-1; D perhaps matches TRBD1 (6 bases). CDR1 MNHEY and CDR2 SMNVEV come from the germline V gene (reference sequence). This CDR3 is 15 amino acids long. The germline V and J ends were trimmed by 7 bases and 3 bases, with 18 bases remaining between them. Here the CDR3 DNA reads TGTGCCAGCATAAAGAGGACAGCCTTAGACACTGAAGCTTTCTTT. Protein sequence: CASIKRTALDTEAFF.